These 5 T cell receptor beta chains originate from one sample sequenced in a study of T-cell reconstitution after alpha-beta-depleted transplantation in children. The TCRbeta library incorporated unique molecular identifiers. One entry per CDR3 protein results from TCRdb running MiXCR on the PCR reads. The data show about 980,000 distinct CDR3 sequences, roughly 29% seen once. The material sequenced was PBMCs, mostly from graft donor cells, taken 360 days after TCRalphabeta/CD19-depleted stem cell transplant. All receptors derive from a boy less than two years old who had a stem cell transplant for SCID, so the T cells may come from the graft donor.

The V gene is TRBV4-1, the J gene TRBJ2-5, with D hard to call. Germline V gene sequence: CDR1 MGHRA, CDR2 YSYEKL. The CDR3 totals 15 residues. Trimming left V 1 base short and J 4 bases short, with 13 bases between. The CDR3 region is CASSQVIGWVETQYF. DNA for the CDR3: TGCGCCAGCAGCCAAGTGATAGGATGGGTAGAGACCCAGTACTTC.

This clonotype was detected only a few times. The CDR3 here is CASSLGQGGNTEAFF. In DNA form, the CDR3 reads TGTGCCAGCAGCTTAGGACAGGGAGGGAACACTGAAGCTTTCTTT. The chain has TRBV7-2 and TRBJ1-1; 7 bases align to TRBD1. Germline loops: CDR1 SGHTA, CDR2 FQGNSA. The length of the CDR3 is 15 residues. Unmatched junction bases numbered 3, after V lost 1 base and J lost 1 base.

In its sample, this clonotype was seen a few times. The chain employs TRBV15 and TRBJ2-5, with TRBD2 as a possible D gene (5 bases). The V and J ends lost 0 bases and 4 bases respectively, with 12 bases between them. This CDR3 has 15 amino acids. Germline loops: CDR1 LNHNV, CDR2 YYDKDF (reference sequence). Here the CDR3 DNA reads TGTGCCACCAGCAGAGATGGAGGAGAAGCAGAGACCCAGTACTTC. This codes for CATSRDGGEAETQYF.

The chain is built from TRBV28 and TRBJ2-1; 13 nucleotides match TRBD2. The CDR3 extends over 18 amino acids. Germline V CDR1 and CDR2: MDHEN, SYDVKM. V lost 2 bases, J lost 4 bases, and 8 bases stayed unmatched. The CDR3 sequence is CASSLPGLAGALYNEQFF. As DNA, the CDR3 is TGTGCCAGCAGTTTACCCGGACTAGCGGGGGCGCTATACAATGAGCAGTTCTTC.

The genes are TRBV7-2 and TRBJ2-7, with 10 bases aligning to TRBD1. The CDR3 totals 14 residues. Germline V lookup: CDR1 SGHTA, CDR2 FQGNSA. The V gene end was trimmed by 5 bases and the J gene end by 3 bases; junction bases not matched to a gene: 4. CDR3: CASSPDRGYYEQYF. CDR3 in DNA: TGTGCCAGCAGCCCGGACAGGGGGTACTACGAGCAGTACTTC.